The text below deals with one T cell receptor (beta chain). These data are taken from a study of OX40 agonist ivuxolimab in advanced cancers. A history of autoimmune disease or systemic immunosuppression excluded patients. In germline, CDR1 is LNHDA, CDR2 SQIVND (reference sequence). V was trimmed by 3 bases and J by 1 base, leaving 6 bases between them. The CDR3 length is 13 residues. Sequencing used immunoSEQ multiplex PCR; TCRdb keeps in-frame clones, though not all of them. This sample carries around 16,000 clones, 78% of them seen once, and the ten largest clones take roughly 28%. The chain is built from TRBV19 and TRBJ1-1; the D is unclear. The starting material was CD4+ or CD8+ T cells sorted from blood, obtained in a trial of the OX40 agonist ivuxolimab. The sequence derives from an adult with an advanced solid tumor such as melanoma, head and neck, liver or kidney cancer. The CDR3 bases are TGTGCCAGTAGTATCTCGGGGAACACTGAAGCTTTCTTT. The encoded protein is CASSISGNTEAFF.